Below, 20 T cell receptor beta chains from the same sample are listed, as sequenced in a study of naive and memory T cell subsets. Ligated cDNA underwent four rounds of PCR with nested alpha and beta constant region primers and SP2. TCRdb passed the 5' RACE reads through MiXCR, listing each CDR3 protein once. The data show 58,000 or so distinct CDR3 sequences, 7.6% seen once. TCR cDNA received a 3' ligated oligonucleotide that carried a UMI. These receptors all stem from a female donor in good health.

This clonotype appeared many times. The gene calls are TRBV6-6 and TRBJ1-2; 9 nucleotides match TRBD1. There are 13 residues in the CDR3. The V gene's germline CDR1 is MNHNY and CDR2 SVGAGI (reference sequence). The V and J ends lost 5 bases and 4 bases, in that order; junction bases with no gene match: 2. CDR3 coding DNA: TGTGCCAGCAGTATGACAGGGGGCTATGGCTACACCTTC. This gives the protein CASSMTGGYGYTF.

This clonotype was picked up many times. The chain has TRBV12-3 or TRBV12-4 and TRBJ2-7; D is ambiguous. This CDR3 region has 15 residues. The ends were cut back, 5 bases at V and 2 bases at J, with 16 bases in the middle. Here the CDR3 reads CASSPLRQPTYEQYF. In DNA, the CDR3 is TGTGCCAGCAGTCCCTTGAGGCAGCCGACCTACGAGCAGTACTTC.

This clonotype was detected ten times or more. V gene TRBV25-1 combines with J gene TRBJ2-1; D ambiguous. The CDR3 loop spans 16 amino acids. Trimming removed 4 bases at V and 0 bases at J, with 13 bases between. Germline values: CDR1 MGHDK, CDR2 SYGVNS. The chain's CDR3 is CASSGPFETSYNEQFF. The CDR3 bases are TGTGCCAGCAGTGGTCCTTTTGAGACCTCCTACAATGAGCAGTTCTTC.

By share of the sample, this clonotype is medium-sized (0.01 to 0.1%). This chain uses TRBV29-1 with TRBJ1-2, with a tentative D call TRBD1 (5 bases). CDR3 length: 10 residues. Germline values: CDR1 SQVTM, CDR2 ANQGSEA. The V end was cut by 4 bases, the J end by 8 bases, with 8 bases between. This CDR3 is CSVGDGGYTF. As DNA, the CDR3 is TGCAGCGTTGGGGACGGCGGCTACACCTTC.

J is TRBJ2-1 and V is TRBV7-9, with 9 bases matching TRBD2. The CDR3 covers 14 residues. Germline CDR1 reads SEHNR; CDR2 reads FQNEAQ (reference sequence). The junction had 1 base not matched to a gene; V was cut back by 1 base and J by 6 bases. The CDR3 loop reads CASSLERGVNEQFF. CDR3 sequence (DNA): TGTGCCAGCAGCTTAGAGCGGGGGGTCAATGAGCAGTTCTTC.

This clonotype appeared a few times. The chain uses TRBV6-5 and TRBJ2-1; 8 bases are a match to TRBD2. This CDR3 contains 13 residues. Germline V gene data show CDR1 as MNHEY and CDR2 as SVGAGI. The J segment lost 15 bases and the V segment lost 2 bases, leaving 9 bases of the junction unmatched. CDR3 in DNA: TGTGCCAGCAGTTACGACGGGACGGGAGGGCGGTTCTTC. Encoded protein: CASSYDGTGGRFF.

V is TRBV29-1 and J is TRBJ2-7; perhaps TRBD1 as D (6 bases). This CDR3 spans 12 amino acids. CDR1 is SQVTM and CDR2 is ANQGSEA in the germline V gene. V dropped 7 bases and J dropped 3 bases, with 13 bases sitting between them. The CDR3 DNA reads TGCAGCGCCGGACAGACGGGCTACGAGCAGTACTTC. Encoded protein: CSAGQTGYEQYF.

This clonotype was counted many times. The chain uses TRBV12-3 or TRBV12-4 and TRBJ1-5; no reliable D call. The CDR3 is made up of 15 amino acids. V was shortened by 3 bases and J by 5 bases, with 14 bases between the two germline ends. CDR3 protein: CASSFNHGEYQPQHF. CDR3 nucleotide sequence: TGTGCCAGCAGTTTTAACCATGGGGAGTATCAGCCCCAGCATTTT.

This clonotype was counted only a few times. The V call is TRBV2, the J call TRBJ1-2; D gene ambiguous. The CDR3 is made up of 15 amino acids. Trimming took 2 bases from V and 4 from J, leaving 14 bases between them. Per the germline V gene, CDR1 is SNHLY and CDR2 is FYNNEI. The CDR3 DNA is TGTGCCAGCAGTGAAACTGAGTCCCCCGGCTATGGCTACACCTTC. Translation gives CASSETESPGYGYTF.

This clonotype has only a few counts. The CDR3 loop reads CASKGLSTDTQYF. CDR3 in DNA: TGTGCCAGCAAGGGACTATCCACAGATACGCAGTATTTT. The chain has TRBV6-2 or TRBV6-3 and TRBJ2-3, with 7 bases that match TRBD2. The V gene's germline CDR1 is MNHEY and CDR2 SVGEGT. The CDR3 runs to 13 residues. V trimming: 7 bases; J trimming: 2 bases; junction bases outside the gene matches: 3.

The rearrangement joins TRBV12-3 or TRBV12-4 to TRBJ1-1; D not certain. Trimming took off 7 bases at V and 0 bases at J, with 12 bases between the two ends. The CDR3 runs to 14 residues. CDR3 sequence (DNA): TGTGCCAGCATCTCCGAACGAATGAACACTGAAGCTTTCTTT. Translated: CASISERMNTEAFF.

This clonotype was observed at least ten times. The chain couples TRBV30 to TRBJ1-5; maybe TRBD1 (5 bases). CDR3 length: 17 residues. Trimming stripped 2 bases from V and 2 bases from J, with 19 bases between. CDR1 and CDR2 from the germline V gene are GTSNPN and SVGIG (reference sequence). The CDR3 nucleotides read TGTGCCTGGAGTACGTGGACATCCTCCCGGGGCAATCAGCCCCAGCATTTT. This gives the protein CAWSTWTSSRGNQPQHF.

The chain employs TRBV7-8 and TRBJ1-5, with 9 bases lining up with TRBD1. Germline V gives CDR1 SGHVS, CDR2 FQNEAQ. This CDR3 is built from 16 residues. Germline trimming cut 7 bases from V and 7 bases from J; bases unmatched to any gene: 14. CDR3 sequence (DNA): TGTGCCAGCAACAAGATTTCCGGGACAGGGAGCCAGCCCCAGCATTTT. Translation gives CASNKISGTGSQPQHF.

This clonotype was found many times. The chain is built from TRBV7-2 and TRBJ1-1; possible D gene TRBD1, 5 bases. The V gene lost 3 bases and the J gene lost 5 bases, with 10 bases spanning the gap. The V gene's germline CDR1 is SGHTA and CDR2 FQGNSA. The CDR3 runs to 13 residues. For the CDR3, the DNA is TGTGCCAGCAGCTTTACTGGGGGGACTGAAGCTTTCTTT. It specifies CASSFTGGTEAFF. Filled out from reference TRBV7-2 and TRBJ1-1, the complete variable domain reads GAGVSQSPSNKVTEKGKDVELRCDPISGHTALYWYRQSLGQGLEFLIYFQGNSAPDKSGLPSDRFSAERTGGSVSTLTIQRTQQEDSAVYLCASSFTGGTEAFFGQGTRLTVV.

This clonotype was detected ten times or more. The chain couples TRBV6-5 to TRBJ1-2; 8 bases are shared with TRBD1. This CDR3 is 14 amino acids long. Germline CDR1 reads MNHEY; CDR2 reads SVGAGI. V gave up 0 bases and J gave up 6 bases; unmatched junction bases: 3. CDR3 in DNA: TGTGCCAGCAGTTACTCGAGCAGGGGGCATGGCTACACCTTC. It specifies CASSYSSRGHGYTF.

The rearrangement uses TRBV5-6 and TRBJ2-4, with TRBD1 identical over 7 bases. CDR3 length: 15 amino acids. With V trimmed by 3 bases and J by 1 base, 4 bases remained unmatched. The germline gives CDR1 SGHDT, CDR2 YYEEEE. The CDR3 DNA sequence: TGTGCCAGCAGCTCGACAGGGTTGGCCAAAAACATTCAGTACTTC. It is translated as CASSSTGLAKNIQYF.

This clonotype was seen repeatedly, ten times or more. The chain carries TRBV3-1 and TRBJ2-3; 7 bases match TRBD1. The CDR3 sequence is 12 residues long. CDR1 and CDR2 (germline): LGHDT, YNNKEL (reference sequence). J lost 9 bases, V lost 6 bases, and 6 bases had no gene match. The CDR3 nucleotides are TGTGCCAGCAGTTTACTGACAGGGACGCAGTATTTT. As protein: CASSLLTGTQYF.

This clonotype was detected many times. The chain employs TRBV6-2 or TRBV6-3 and TRBJ1-1; 7 bases are a match to TRBD1. This CDR3 has 18 residues. V shed 3 bases and J 2 bases; nucleotides not matched to a gene: 15. Germline loops: CDR1 MNHEY, CDR2 SVGEGT. CDR3 in amino acids: CASSYHGSWDRLNTEAFF. The CDR3 DNA reads TGTGCCAGCAGTTATCATGGCTCTTGGGACAGACTAAACACTGAAGCTTTCTTT.

This clonotype was seen only a few times. The chain links TRBV6-5 to TRBJ2-5; 7 bases line up with TRBD2. The length of the CDR3 is 18 residues. With V trimmed by 0 bases and J by 4 bases, 14 bases remained unmatched. Looked up from germline, CDR1 is MNHEY and CDR2 is SVGAGI. This CDR3 is CASSYSIGGGPGLETQYF. Here the CDR3 DNA reads TGTGCCAGCAGTTACTCGATAGGCGGGGGTCCCGGATTAGAGACCCAGTACTTC.

This sequence joins TRBV4-1 and TRBJ2-1, with D perhaps given as TRBD1 or TRBD2 (5 bases each). V was trimmed by 6 bases and J by 7 bases, leaving 16 bases between them. The CDR3 spans 14 residues. The germline gives CDR1 MGHRA, CDR2 YSYEKL. CDR3 bases: TGCGCCAGCAGACTAGGCGAGCGGACAAATGAGCAGTTCTTC. Encoded protein: CASRLGERTNEQFF.